This TCR beta chain was recovered during a study of T cells in localized non-small cell lung cancer. General study points: Uninvolved adjacent lung had higher T cell clonality than tumor and all other tissues. Without multi-region sequencing, intratumor heterogeneity could not be excluded. There was an association of higher blood T cell density with longer overall survival. Detection in adjacent lung was observed for a median roughly 55 of the top 100 tumor clones.

V dropped 10 bases and J dropped 0 bases, with 14 bases sitting between them. Germline values: CDR1 LNHDA, CDR2 SQIVND (reference sequence). The CDR3 is made up of 14 amino acids. TCRdb's copy holds only in-frame clones and misses some; the assay was immunoSEQ multiplex PCR. Of about 40,000 clones detected, about 90% appear once; the ten largest clones hold around 2.9%. On this clone itself: Its target is unknown.

Sequences were derived from peripheral blood, sampled before any cancer treatment. The V gene is TRBV19, the J gene TRBJ2-3; TRBD2 might be the D (5 bases). This TCR derives from a woman between 35 and 70 years old with stage I lung adenocarcinoma. CDR3 sequence: CATGGAVSTDTQYF. The CDR3 DNA follows: TGTGCCACCGGCGGAGCGGTTAGCACAGATACGCAGTATTTT.